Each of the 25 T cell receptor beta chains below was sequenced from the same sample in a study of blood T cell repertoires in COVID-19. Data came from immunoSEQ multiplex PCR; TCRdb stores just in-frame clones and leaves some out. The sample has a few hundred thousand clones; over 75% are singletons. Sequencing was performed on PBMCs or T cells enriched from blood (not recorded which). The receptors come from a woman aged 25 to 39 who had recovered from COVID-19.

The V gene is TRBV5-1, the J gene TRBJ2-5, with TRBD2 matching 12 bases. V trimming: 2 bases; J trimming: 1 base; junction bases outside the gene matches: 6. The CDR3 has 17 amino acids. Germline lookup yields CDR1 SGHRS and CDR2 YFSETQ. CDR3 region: CASSLASGGAPQETQYF. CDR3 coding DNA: TGCGCCAGCAGCTTAGCTAGCGGGGGGGCCCCCCAAGAGACCCAGTACTTC.

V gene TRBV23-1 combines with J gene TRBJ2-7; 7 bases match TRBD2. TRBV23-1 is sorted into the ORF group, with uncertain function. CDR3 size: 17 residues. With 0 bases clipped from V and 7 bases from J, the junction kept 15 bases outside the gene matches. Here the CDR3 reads CASSQSRAHGGFREQYF. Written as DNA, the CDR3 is TGCGCCAGCAGTCAATCTCGGGCCCACGGGGGGTTTCGGGAGCAGTACTTC.

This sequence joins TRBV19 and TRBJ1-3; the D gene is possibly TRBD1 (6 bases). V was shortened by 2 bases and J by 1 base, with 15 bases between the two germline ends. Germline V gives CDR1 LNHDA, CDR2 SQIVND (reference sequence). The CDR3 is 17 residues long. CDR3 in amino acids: CASSIHRPGESGNTIYF. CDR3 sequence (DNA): TGTGCCAGTAGTATACACCGGCCAGGGGAGTCTGGAAACACCATATATTTT.

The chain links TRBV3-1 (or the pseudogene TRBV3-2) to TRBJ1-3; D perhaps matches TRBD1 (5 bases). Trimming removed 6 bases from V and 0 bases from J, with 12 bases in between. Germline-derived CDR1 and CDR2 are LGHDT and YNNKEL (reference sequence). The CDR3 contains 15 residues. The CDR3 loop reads CASREAGHSGNTIYF. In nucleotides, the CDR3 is TGTGCCAGCAGGGAAGCAGGGCACTCTGGAAACACCATATATTTT.

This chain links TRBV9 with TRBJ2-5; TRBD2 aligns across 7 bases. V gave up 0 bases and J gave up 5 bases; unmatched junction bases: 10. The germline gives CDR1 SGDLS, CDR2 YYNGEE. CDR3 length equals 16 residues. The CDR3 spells CASSVDLAEKQETQYF. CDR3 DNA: TGTGCCAGCAGCGTAGATCTAGCGGAGAAGCAGGAGACCCAGTACTTC.

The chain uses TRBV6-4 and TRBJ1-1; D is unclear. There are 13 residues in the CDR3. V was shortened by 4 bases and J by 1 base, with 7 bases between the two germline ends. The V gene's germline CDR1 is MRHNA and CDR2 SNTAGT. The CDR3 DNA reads TGTGCCAGCAGTGGACACAGGAACACTGAAGCTTTCTTT. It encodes CASSGHRNTEAFF.

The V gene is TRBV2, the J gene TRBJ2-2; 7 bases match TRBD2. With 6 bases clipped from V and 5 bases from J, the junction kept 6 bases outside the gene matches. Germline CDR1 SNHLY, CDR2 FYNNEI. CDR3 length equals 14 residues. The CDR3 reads CASSWDYATGELFF. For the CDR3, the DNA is TGTGCCAGCAGCTGGGACTACGCGACCGGGGAGCTGTTTTTT.

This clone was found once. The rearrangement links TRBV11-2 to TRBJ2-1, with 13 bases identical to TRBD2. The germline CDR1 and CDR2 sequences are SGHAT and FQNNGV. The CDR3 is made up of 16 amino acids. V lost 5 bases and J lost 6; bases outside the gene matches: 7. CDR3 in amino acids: CASSPPTSGRANEQFF. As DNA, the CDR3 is TGTGCCAGCAGCCCCCCCACTAGCGGGAGGGCCAATGAGCAGTTCTTC.

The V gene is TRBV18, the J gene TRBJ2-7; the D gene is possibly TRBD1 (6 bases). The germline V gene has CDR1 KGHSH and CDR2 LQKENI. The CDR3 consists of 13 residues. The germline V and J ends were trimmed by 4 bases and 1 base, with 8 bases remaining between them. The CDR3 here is CASSLDRSYEQYF. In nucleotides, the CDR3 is TGTGCCAGCTCACTGGACAGATCCTACGAGCAGTACTTC. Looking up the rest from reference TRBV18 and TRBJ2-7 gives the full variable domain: NAGVMQNPRHLVRRRGQEARLRCSPMKGHSHVYWYRQLPEEGLKFMVYLQKENIIDESGMPKERFSAEFPKEGPSILRIQQVVRGDSAAYFCASSLDRSYEQYFGPGTRLTVT.

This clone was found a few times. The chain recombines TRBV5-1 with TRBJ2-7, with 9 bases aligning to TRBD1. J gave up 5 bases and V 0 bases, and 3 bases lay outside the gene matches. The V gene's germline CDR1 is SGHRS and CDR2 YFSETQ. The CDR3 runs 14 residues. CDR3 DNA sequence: TGCGCCAGCAGCTTGGAGACAGGGGGGGACGAGCAGTACTTC. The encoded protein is CASSLETGGDEQYF.

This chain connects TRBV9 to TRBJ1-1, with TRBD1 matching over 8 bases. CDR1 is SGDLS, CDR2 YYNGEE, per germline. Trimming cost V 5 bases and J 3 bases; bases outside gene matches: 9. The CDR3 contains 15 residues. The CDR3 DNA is TGTGCCAGCAGTCCTCCGACAGGGGAGGACACTGAAGCTTTCTTT. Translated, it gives CASSPPTGEDTEAFF. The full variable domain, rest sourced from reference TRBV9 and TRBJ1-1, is DSGVTQTPKHLITATGQRVTLRCSPRSGDLSVYWYQQSLDQGLQFLIQYYNGEERAKGNILERFSAQQFPDLHSELNLSSLELGDSALYFCASSPPTGEDTEAFFGQGTRLTVV.

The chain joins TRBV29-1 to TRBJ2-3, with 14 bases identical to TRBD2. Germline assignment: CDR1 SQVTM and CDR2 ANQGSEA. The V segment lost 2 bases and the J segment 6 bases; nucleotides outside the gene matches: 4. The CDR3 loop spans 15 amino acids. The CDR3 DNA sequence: TGCAGCGTTGAAAGACTAGCGGGGGGGCCGGATACGCAGTATTTT. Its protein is CSVERLAGGPDTQYF.

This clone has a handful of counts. The CDR3 region is CASSIHPRLNTGELFF. The DNA of the CDR3 is TGTGCCAGCAGCATCCATCCCAGACTGAACACCGGGGAGCTGTTTTTT. The chain combines TRBV5-5 with TRBJ2-2; no clear D gene. V was pared by 4 bases and J by 1 base, with 14 bases between. The CDR3 is made up of 16 amino acids. The germline V gene has CDR1 SGHKS and CDR2 YYEKEE (reference sequence).

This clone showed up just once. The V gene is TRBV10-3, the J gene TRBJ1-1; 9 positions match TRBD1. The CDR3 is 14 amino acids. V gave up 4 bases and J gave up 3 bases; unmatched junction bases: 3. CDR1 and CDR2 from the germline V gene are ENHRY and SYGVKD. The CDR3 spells CAISATGGDTEAFF. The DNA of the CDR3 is TGTGCCATCAGTGCGACAGGGGGGGACACTGAAGCTTTCTTT.

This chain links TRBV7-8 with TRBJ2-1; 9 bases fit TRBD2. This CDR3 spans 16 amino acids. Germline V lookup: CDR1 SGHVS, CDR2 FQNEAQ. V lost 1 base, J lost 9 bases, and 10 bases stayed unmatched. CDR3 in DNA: TGTGCCAGCAGCTTAGTGCTAGCGGGGATAGAGGGTGAGCAGTTCTTC. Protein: CASSLVLAGIEGEQFF.

CDR3 coding DNA: TGTGCCAGCAGCCAACACAACACTGAAGCTTTCTTT. Residues: CASSQHNTEAFF. This sequence joins TRBV11-2 and TRBJ1-1; D gene ambiguous. V shed 5 bases and J shed 2 bases, with 6 bases lying between them. The germline gives CDR1 SGHAT, CDR2 FQNNGV. The CDR3 covers 12 residues.

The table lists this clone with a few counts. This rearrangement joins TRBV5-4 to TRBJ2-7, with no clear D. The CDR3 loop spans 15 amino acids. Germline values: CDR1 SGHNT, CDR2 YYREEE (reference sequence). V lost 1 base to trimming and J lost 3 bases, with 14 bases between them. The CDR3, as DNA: TGTGCCAGCAGCTTGACTCCCTCAGGTTTCTACGAGCAGTACTTC. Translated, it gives CASSLTPSGFYEQYF.

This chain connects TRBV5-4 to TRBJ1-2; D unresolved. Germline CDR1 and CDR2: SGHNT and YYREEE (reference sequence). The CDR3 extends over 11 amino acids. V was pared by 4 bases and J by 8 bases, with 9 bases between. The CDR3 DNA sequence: TGTGCCAGCAGCCTGTTCGGGGGCTACACCTTC. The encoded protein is CASSLFGGYTF.

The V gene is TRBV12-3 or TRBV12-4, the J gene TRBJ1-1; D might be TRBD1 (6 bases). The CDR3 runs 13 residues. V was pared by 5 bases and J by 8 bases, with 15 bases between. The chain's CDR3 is CASSPLSGTEAFF. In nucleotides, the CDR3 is TGTGCCAGCAGTCCGCTCTCCGGGACAGAAGCTTTCTTT.

CDR3: CAIQSTGQHQPQHF. The CDR3 DNA reads TGTGCCATTCAGTCAACAGGGCAGCATCAGCCCCAGCATTTT. The rearrangement joins TRBV21-1 to TRBJ1-5; the D call in the table, TRBD1, was not verified against the DNA. TRBV21-1 is reported as a pseudogene. This CDR3 region has 14 residues.

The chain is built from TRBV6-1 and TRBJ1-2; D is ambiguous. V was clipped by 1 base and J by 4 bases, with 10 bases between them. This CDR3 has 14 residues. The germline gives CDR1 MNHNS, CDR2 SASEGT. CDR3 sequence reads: CASSEGTPSYGYTF. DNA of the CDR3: TGTGCCAGCAGTGAAGGGACTCCTAGCTATGGCTACACCTTC.

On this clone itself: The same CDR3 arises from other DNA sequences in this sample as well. The CDR3 here is CASSLATGNTEAFF. CDR3 DNA sequence: TGCGCCAGCAGCTTGGCTACAGGGAACACTGAAGCTTTCTTT. The rearrangement joins TRBV5-1 to TRBJ1-1, with D possibly being TRBD1 (5 bases). V was pared by 0 bases and J by 1 base, with 7 bases between. Germline assignment: CDR1 SGHRS and CDR2 YFSETQ. This CDR3 region has 14 residues.

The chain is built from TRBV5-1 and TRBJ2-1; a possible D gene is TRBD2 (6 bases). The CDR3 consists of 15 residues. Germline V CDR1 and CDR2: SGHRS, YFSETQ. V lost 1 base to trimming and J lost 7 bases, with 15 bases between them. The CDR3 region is CASSLRADRGNEQFF. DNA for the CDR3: TGCGCCAGCAGCTTGAGGGCCGACCGGGGGAATGAGCAGTTCTTC.

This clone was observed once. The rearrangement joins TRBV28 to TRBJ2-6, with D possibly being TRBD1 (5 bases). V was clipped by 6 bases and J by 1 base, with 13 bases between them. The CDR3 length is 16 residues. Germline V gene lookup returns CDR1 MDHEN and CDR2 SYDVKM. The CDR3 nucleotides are TGTGCCAGCAGCGTGACAGTTCAATCTGGGGCCAACGTCCTGACTTTC. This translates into CASSVTVQSGANVLTF.

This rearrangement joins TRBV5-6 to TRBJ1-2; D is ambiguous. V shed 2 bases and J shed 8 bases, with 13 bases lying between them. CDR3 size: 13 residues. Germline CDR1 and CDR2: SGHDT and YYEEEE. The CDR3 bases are TGTGCCAGCAGCTTTACTCATCGGTGCGGCTACACCTTC. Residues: CASSFTHRCGYTF.